This T cell receptor (beta chain) was observed in a study of OX40 agonist ivuxolimab in advanced cancers. For context, the study as a whole: The costimulatory receptor OX40 (CD134) was targeted by ivuxolimab, a fully human IgG2 agonistic monoclonal antibody. Intravenous ivuxolimab was administered to patients every 2 weeks at six dose levels: 0.01, 0.1, 0.3, 1.5, 3 and 10 mg/kg. Of the approximately 50 dose-escalation patients, hepatocellular carcinoma was present in about 19, melanoma in approximately 15, renal cell carcinoma in 9 and head and neck cancer in 9. The dose-escalation cohort was 82.7% male with a mean age of about 60 years, ranging from roughly 23 to 79. Prior anti-PD-1, anti-PD-L1 or anti-CTLA-4 therapy was permitted, and checkpoint inhibitors had been received by less than 45% of dose-escalation patients. Three dose-escalation patients achieved partial responses, one with hepatocellular carcinoma and two with cutaneous melanoma. The purpose of peripheral TCRbeta sequencing was to test whether ivuxolimab changed TCR sequence diversity and led to clonal T-cell expansion. The paper describes the monotherapy dose-escalation part (N ≈ 51 patients) of the phase I trial of ivuxolimab. Findings and caveats that apply to the study as a whole: In the 0.1-3.0 mg/kg groups, partial responders had among the lowest normalized peripheral clonal expansion, particularly in CD8+ T cells. Low levels of normalized T-cell clonal expansion were also shown by some nonresponding patients. Clonal expansion of both CD4+ and CD8+ blood T cells was observed from baseline to week 6 at doses 0.1 to 3.0 mg/kg. On average, CD8+ T cells showed more expanded clones than CD4+ T cells after ivuxolimab. The antigen specificity of the peripheral T cells that underwent clonal expansion was not determined.

The trial excluded patients who had a history of autoimmune disease or were on systemic immunosuppression. Peripheral blood for TCR sequencing was drawn from every dose cohort at baseline, at cycle 4 day 1 and at cycle 7 day 1. The samples were taken from a phase I, first-in-human, multicenter, open-label dose-escalation trial of ivuxolimab. Adults with locally advanced or metastatic melanoma, renal cell, hepatocellular, or head and neck squamous cell carcinoma were enrolled in the trial. Before TCR sequencing, CD4+ T cells and CD8+ T cells were sorted from peripheral blood as separate populations. Genomic DNA was extracted from sorted cells for sequencing of the TCRbeta CDR3 region. The immunoSEQ Assay was used for sequencing of TCRbeta CDR3 regions. The immuneACCESS repertoire file appears here via TCRdb, limited to in-frame rearrangements. These files lack a portion of the clones; in checked studies, under half of the deficit traces to unresolved V genes, and the cause of the others is not known. The sample contains 63,000 or so clones, approximately 84% of them found a single time. About 8% of the sample belongs to the ten largest clones.

Of note for this clone: No cognate antigen has been identified for it. Nothing much larger sits one base from this clone, and base qualities are not available.

The CDR3 holds 14 amino acids from the cysteine to the phenylalanine. The sequence is cut down to CDR3 DNA, 42 bases in frame from base 1. The germline V gene yields MDHEN for CDR1 and SYDVKM for CDR2. V gives up 2 bases and J gives up 8 bases, and the segment between their germline ends measures 13 bases. The sequence derives from an adult with an advanced solid tumor such as melanoma, head and neck, liver or kidney cancer. Material: CD4+ or CD8+ T cells sorted from blood, obtained in a trial of the OX40 agonist ivuxolimab. The rearrangement joined TRBV28 to TRBJ2-4, with TRBD1 as a weak D call on 6 bases. The CDR3 reads CASSLGLQGYIQYF. Here is the DNA: TGTGCCAGCAGTTTAGGCCTACAGGGTTACATTCAGTACTTC. Joined to the reference TRBV28 and TRBJ2-4 proteins, this CDR3 gives the full variable domain: DVKVTQSSRYLVKRTGEKVFLECVQDMDHENMFWYRQDPGLGLRLIYFSYDVKMKEKGDIPEGYSVSREKKERFSLILESASTNQTSMYLCASSLGLQGYIQYFGAGTRLSVL.